Below, one TCR beta chain is given with its context. The CDR3 has 14 residues. With 3 bases removed from V and 7 bases from J, the gap between germline ends came to 12 bases. The authors ran a second PCR of roughly 6 to 12 cycles using a sample-barcoded 5' primer and a J-beta primer mix. Each cDNA molecule carried a tag from a template-switch adaptor that contained 12 random nucleotides. Using its own MiXCR run on the 5' RACE reads, TCRdb lists one record per CDR3 protein. In the table there are about 1.6 million distinct CDR3 sequences, about 31% of which are singletons. This record belongs to a study of blood T cells in healthy people across ages. Drawing of peripheral blood yielded 7.5 to 10 milliliters from each donor.

The source of this sequence is a woman in her thirties in good health. The sequenced sample consisted of blood. The chain joins TRBV12-3 or TRBV12-4 to TRBJ2-2; D perhaps matches TRBD2 (6 bases). CDR3 nucleotide sequence: TGTGCCAGCAGTTTTACTAGCACCAGCGGGGAGCTGTTTTTT. This gives the protein CASSFTSTSGELFF.